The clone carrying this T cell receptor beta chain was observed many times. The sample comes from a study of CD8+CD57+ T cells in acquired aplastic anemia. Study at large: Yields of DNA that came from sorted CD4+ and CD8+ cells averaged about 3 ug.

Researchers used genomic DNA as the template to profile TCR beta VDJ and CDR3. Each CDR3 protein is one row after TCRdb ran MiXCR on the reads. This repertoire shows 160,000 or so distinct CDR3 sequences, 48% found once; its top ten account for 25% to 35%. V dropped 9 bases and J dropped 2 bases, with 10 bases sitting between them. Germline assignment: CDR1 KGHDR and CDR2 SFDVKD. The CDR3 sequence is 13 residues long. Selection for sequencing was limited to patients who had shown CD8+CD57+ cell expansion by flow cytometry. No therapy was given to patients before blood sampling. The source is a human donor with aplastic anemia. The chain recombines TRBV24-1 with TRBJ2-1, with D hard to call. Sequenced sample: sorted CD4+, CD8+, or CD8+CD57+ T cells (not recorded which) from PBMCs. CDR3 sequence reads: CATGPRTYNEQFF. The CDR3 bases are TGTGCCACCGGCCCGAGGACCTACAATGAGCAGTTCTTC.